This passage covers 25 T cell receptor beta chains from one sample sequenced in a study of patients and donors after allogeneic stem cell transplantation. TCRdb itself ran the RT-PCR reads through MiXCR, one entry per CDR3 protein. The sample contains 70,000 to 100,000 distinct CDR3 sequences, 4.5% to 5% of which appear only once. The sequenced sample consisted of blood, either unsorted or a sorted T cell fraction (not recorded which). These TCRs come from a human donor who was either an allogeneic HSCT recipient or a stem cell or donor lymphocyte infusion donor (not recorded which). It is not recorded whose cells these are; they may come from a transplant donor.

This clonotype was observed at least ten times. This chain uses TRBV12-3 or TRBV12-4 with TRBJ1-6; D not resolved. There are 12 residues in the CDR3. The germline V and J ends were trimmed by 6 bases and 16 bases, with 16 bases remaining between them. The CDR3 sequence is CASSPGPQNLHF. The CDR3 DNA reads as TGTGCCAGCAGCCCTGGGCCTCAAAATCTCCACTTT.

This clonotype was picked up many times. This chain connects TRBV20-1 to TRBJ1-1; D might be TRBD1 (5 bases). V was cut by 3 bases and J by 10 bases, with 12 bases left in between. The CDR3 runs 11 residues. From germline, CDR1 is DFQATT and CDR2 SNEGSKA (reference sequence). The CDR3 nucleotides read TGCAGTGCTAGCGACGGGACCCTAGCTTTCTTT. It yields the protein CSASDGTLAFF.

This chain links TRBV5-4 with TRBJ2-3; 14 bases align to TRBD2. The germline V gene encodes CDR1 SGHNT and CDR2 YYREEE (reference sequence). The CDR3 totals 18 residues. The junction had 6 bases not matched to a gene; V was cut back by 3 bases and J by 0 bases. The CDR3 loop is CASSSMTSGGASTDTQYF. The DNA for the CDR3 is TGTGCCAGCAGCTCTATGACTAGCGGGGGGGCTAGCACAGATACGCAGTATTTT.

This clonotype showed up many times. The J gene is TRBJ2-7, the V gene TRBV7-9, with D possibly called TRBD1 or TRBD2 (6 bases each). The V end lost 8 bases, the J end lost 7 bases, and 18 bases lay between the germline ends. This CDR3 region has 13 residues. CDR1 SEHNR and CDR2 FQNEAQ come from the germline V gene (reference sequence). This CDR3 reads CASGKGGPSEQYF. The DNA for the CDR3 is TGTGCCAGCGGGAAGGGGGGCCCGAGTGAGCAGTACTTC.

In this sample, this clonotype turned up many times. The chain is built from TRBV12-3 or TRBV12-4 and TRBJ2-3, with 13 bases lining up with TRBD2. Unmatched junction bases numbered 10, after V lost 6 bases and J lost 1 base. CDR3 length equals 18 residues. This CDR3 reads CASSPGLAGLQGTDTQYF. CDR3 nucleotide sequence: TGTGCCAGCAGCCCGGGACTAGCGGGGCTGCAAGGCACAGATACGCAGTATTTT.

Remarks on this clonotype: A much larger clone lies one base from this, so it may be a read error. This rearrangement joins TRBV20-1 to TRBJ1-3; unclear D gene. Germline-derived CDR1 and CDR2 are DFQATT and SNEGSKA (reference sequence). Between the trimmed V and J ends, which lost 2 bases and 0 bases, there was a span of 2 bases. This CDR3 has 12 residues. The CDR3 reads CSARYSGNTIYF. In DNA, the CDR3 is TGCAGTGCTAGATACTCTGGAAACACCATATATTTT.

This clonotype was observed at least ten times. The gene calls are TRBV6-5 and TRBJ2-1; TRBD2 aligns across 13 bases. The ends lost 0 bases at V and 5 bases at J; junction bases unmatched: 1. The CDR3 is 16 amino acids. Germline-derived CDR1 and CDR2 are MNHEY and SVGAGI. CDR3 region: CASSYSLAGGHNEQFF. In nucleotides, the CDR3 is TGTGCCAGCAGTTACTCACTAGCGGGGGGGCACAATGAGCAGTTCTTC.

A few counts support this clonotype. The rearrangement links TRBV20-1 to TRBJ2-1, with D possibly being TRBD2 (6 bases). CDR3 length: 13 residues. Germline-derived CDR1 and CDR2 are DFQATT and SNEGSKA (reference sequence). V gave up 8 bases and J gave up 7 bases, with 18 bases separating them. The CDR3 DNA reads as TGCAGTTCTCCCGGGACTGCTTTAAATGAGCAGTTCTTC. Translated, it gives CSSPGTALNEQFF.

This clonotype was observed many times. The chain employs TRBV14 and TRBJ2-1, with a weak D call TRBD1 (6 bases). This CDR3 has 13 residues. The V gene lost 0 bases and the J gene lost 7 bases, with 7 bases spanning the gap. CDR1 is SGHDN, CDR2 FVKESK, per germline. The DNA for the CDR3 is TGTGCCAGCAGCCAAGATGACAGGAATGAGCAGTTCTTC. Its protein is CASSQDDRNEQFF.

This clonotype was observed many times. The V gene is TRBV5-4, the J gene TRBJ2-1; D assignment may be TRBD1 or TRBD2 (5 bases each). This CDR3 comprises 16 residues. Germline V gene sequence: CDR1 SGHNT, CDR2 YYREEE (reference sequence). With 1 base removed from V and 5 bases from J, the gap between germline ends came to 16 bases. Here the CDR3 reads CASSLPTRDANNEQFF. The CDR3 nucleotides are TGTGCCAGCAGCTTGCCCACCCGGGACGCAAACAATGAGCAGTTCTTC.

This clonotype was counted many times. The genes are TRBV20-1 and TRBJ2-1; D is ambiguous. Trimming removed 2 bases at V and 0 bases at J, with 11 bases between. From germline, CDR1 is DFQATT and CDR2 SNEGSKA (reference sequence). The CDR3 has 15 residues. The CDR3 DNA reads TGCAGTGCTAGACCTCGGAGACGCTCCTACAATGAGCAGTTCTTC. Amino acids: CSARPRRRSYNEQFF.

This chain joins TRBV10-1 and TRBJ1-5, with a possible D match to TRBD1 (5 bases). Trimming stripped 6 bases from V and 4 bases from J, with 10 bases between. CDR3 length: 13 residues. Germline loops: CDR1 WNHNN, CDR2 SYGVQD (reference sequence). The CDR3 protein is CASSPGLNQPQHF. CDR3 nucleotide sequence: TGCGCCAGCAGCCCAGGGCTAAATCAGCCCCAGCATTTT.

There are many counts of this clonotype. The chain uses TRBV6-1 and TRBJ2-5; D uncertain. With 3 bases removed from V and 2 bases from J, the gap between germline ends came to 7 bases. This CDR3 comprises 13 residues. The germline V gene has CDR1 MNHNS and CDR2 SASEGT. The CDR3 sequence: CASSDGLQETQYF. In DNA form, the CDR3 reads TGTGCCAGCAGTGATGGGCTGCAAGAGACCCAGTACTTC.

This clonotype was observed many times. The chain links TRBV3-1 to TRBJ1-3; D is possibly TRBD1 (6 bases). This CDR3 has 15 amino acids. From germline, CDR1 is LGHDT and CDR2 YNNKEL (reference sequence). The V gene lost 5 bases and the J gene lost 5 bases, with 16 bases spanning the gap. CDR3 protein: CASSSSRDTRNTIYF. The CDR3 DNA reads TGTGCCAGCAGCTCGTCACGGGACACCCGAAACACCATATATTTT.

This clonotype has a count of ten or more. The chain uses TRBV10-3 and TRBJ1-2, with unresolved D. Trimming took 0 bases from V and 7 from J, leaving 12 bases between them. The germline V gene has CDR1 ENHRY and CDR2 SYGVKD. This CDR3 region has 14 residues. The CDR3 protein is CAISESTRTSGYTF. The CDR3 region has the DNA TGTGCCATCAGTGAGTCGACAAGGACTAGTGGCTACACCTTC.

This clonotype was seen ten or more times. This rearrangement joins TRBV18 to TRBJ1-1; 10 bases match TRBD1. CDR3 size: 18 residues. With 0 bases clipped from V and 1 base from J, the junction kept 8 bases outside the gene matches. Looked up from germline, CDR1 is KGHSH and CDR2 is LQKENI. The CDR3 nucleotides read TGTGCCAGCTCACCACCGATGGGGACAGGGGTGACGAACACTGAAGCTTTCTTT. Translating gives CASSPPMGTGVTNTEAFF. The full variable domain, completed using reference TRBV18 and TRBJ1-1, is NAGVMQNPRHLVRRRGQEARLRCSPMKGHSHVYWYRQLPEEGLKFMVYLQKENIIDESGMPKERFSAEFPKEGPSILRIQQVVRGDSAAYFCASSPPMGTGVTNTEAFFGQGTRLTVV.

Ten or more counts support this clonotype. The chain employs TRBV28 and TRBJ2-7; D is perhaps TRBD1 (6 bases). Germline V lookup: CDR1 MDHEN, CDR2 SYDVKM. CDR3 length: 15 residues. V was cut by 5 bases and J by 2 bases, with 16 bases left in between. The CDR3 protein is CASSRRQGFTYEQYF. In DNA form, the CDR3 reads TGTGCCAGCAGTCGACGGCAGGGGTTCACCTACGAGCAGTACTTC.

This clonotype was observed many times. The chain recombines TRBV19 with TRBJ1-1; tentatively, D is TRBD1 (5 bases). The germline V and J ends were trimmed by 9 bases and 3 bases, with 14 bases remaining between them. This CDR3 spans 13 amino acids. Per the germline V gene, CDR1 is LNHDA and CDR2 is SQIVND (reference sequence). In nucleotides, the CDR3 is TGTGCCAGATTTGGGACTGCTGACACTGAAGCTTTCTTT. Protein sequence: CARFGTADTEAFF.

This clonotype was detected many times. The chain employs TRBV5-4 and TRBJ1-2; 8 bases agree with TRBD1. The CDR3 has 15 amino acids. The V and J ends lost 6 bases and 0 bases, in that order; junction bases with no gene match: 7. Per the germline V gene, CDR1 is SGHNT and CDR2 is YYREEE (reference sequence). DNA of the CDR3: TGTGCCAGCACCTTACAACAGGGGGCTAACTATGGCTACACCTTC. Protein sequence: CASTLQQGANYGYTF.

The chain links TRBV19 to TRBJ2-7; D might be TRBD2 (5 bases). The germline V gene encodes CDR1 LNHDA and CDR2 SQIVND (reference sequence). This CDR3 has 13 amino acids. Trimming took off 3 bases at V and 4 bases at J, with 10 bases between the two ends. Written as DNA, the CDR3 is TGTGCCAGTAGTATGGGCGGAGGATACGAGCAGTACTTC. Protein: CASSMGGGYEQYF.

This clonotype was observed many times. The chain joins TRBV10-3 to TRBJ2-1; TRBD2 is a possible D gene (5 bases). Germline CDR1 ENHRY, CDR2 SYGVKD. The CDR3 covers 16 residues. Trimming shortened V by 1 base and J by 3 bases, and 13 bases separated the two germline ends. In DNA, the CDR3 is TGTGCCATCAGTGAGTTGAAACGGACTCTCTACAATGAGCAGTTCTTC. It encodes CAISELKRTLYNEQFF.

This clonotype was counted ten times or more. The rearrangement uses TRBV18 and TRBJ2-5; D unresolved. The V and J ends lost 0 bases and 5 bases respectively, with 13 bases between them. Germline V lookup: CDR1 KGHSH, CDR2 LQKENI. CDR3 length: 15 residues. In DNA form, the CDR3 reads TGTGCCAGCTCACCACCATCTGCGACGGGCGAGACCCAGTACTTC. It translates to CASSPPSATGETQYF.

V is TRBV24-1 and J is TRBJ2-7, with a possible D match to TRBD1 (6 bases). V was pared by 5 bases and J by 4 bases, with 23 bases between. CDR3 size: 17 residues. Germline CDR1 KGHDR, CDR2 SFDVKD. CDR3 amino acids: CATSGLLPGHASYEQYF. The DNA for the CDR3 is TGTGCCACCAGTGGCCTTCTACCGGGACACGCTTCTTACGAGCAGTACTTC.

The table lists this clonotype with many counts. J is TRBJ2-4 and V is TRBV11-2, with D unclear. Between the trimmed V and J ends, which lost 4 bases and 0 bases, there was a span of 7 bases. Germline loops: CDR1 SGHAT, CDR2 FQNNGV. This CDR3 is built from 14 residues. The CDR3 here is CASSSRLAKNIQYF. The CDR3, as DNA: TGTGCCAGCAGCTCGAGGTTAGCCAAAAACATTCAGTACTTC.

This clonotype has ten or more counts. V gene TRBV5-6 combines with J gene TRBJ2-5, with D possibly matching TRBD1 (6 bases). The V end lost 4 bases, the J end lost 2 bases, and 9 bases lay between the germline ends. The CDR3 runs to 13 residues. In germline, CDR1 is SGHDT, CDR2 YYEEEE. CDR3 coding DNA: TGTGCCAGCAGCCAGGACAGACAAGAGACCCAGTACTTC. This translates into CASSQDRQETQYF. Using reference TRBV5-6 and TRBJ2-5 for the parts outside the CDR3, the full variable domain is DAGVTQSPTHLIKTRGQQVTLRCSPKSGHDTVSWYQQALGQGPQFIFQYYEEEERQRGNFPDRFSGHQFPNYSSELNVNALLLGDSALYLCASSQDRQETQYFGPGTRLLVL.